The next 21 T cell receptor beta chains were all read from a single sample in a study of response to subunit inactivated influenza vaccine. TCRdb re-called the RT-PCR reads through MiXCR, storing one row per CDR3 protein. This sample has around 530,000 distinct CDR3 sequences; about 10% occur once, and the top ten carry approximately 10%. Sequences were derived from PBMCs from blood, sampled on the day of vaccination. The receptor set was obtained from a man in his fifties who received an inactivated influenza vaccine.

V and J are TRBV7-9 and TRBJ2-1; tentative D call: TRBD2 (5 bases). The CDR3 totals 17 residues. Germline V gives CDR1 SEHNR, CDR2 FQNEAQ (reference sequence). The ends were cut back, 6 bases at V and 0 bases at J, with 18 bases in the middle. For the CDR3, the DNA is TGTGCCAGCAGTTTTCCCCCCCGGAGGAGCTCCTACAATGAGCAGTTCTTC. Its translation: CASSFPPRRSSYNEQFF. Full variable domain (remainder filled in from reference TRBV7-9 and TRBJ2-1): DTGVSQNPRHKITKRGQNVTFRCDPISEHNRLYWYRQTLGQGPEFLTYFQNEAQLEKSRLLSDRFSAERPKGSFSTLEIQRTEQGDSAMYLCASSFPPRRSSYNEQFFGPGTRLTVL.

This clonotype has more than one count but fewer than ten. J is TRBJ2-5 and V is TRBV4-1; 10 bases align to TRBD2. With V trimmed by 1 base and J by 2 bases, 10 bases remained unmatched. Germline CDR1 is MGHRA and CDR2 is YSYEKL. The CDR3 is 18 residues long. In nucleotides, the CDR3 is TGCGCCAGCAGCCAAGGTCGTCAACTAGCGGGGAGACAAGAGACCCAGTACTTC. Its protein is CASSQGRQLAGRQETQYF.

This clonotype was seen once. The CDR3 loop reads CSARGGQGTYEQYF. CDR3 bases: TGCAGTGCTAGAGGAGGGCAGGGTACCTACGAGCAGTACTTC. The chain couples TRBV20-1 to TRBJ2-7; perhaps D is TRBD1 or TRBD2 (5 bases each). The V and J ends lost 1 base and 2 bases respectively, with 12 bases between them. Per germline, CDR1 DFQATT and CDR2 SNEGSKA (reference sequence). The CDR3 sequence is 14 residues long.

This sequence joins TRBV5-6 and TRBJ2-3; D possibly corresponds to TRBD2 (6 bases). CDR3 length: 13 amino acids. With 5 bases removed from V and 4 bases from J, the gap between germline ends came to 11 bases. Germline CDR1 SGHDT, CDR2 YYEEEE. The CDR3 sequence is CASRWWGADTQYF. The CDR3 DNA reads as TGTGCCAGCAGGTGGTGGGGGGCAGATACGCAGTATTTT.

A few counts support this clonotype. The rearrangement joins TRBV6-1 to TRBJ2-2; D is possibly TRBD2 (5 bases). The V and J ends lost 6 bases and 5 bases respectively, with 13 bases between them. Looked up from germline, CDR1 is MNHNS and CDR2 is SASEGT. The CDR3 consists of 14 residues. CDR3 loop: CASSWTPWTGELFF. CDR3 DNA sequence: TGTGCCAGCAGCTGGACTCCTTGGACCGGGGAGCTGTTTTTT.

There are a few counts of this clonotype. This rearrangement joins TRBV5-1 to TRBJ2-3, with a possible D match to TRBD2 (5 bases). The CDR3 contains 16 residues. V lost 1 base, J lost 1 base, and 13 bases lay in between. The germline V gene has CDR1 SGHRS and CDR2 YFSETQ. The CDR3 protein is CASSLSVAGGTDTQYF. The CDR3 nucleotides are TGCGCCAGCAGCTTGAGTGTAGCCGGGGGCACAGATACGCAGTATTTT. The variable domain in full, with the rest retrieved from reference TRBV5-1 and TRBJ2-3, is KAGVTQTPRYLIKTRGQQVTLSCSPISGHRSVSWYQQTPGQGLQFLFEYFSETQRNKGNFPGRFSGRQFSNSRSEMNVSTLELGDSALYLCASSLSVAGGTDTQYFGPGTRLTVL.

The gene calls are TRBV4-2 and TRBJ1-2; D is perhaps TRBD1 (6 bases). V dropped 0 bases and J dropped 3 bases, with 14 bases sitting between them. The CDR3 runs to 16 residues. Germline V lookup: CDR1 LGHNA, CDR2 YNFKEQ. CDR3 DNA: TGTGCCAGCAGCCAAGATGGGAAGGACAGCTACTATGGCTACACCTTC. Translated, it gives CASSQDGKDSYYGYTF.

The chain combines TRBV6-5 with TRBJ2-5; D gene unclear. Germline-derived CDR1 and CDR2 are MNHEY and SVGAGI. The CDR3 runs 16 residues. Trimming took off 0 bases at V and 4 bases at J, with 15 bases between the two ends. DNA for the CDR3: TGTGCCAGCAGTTACTCTGGCAGCCCACGAGGAGAGACCCAGTACTTC. Protein product: CASSYSGSPRGETQYF.

This chain connects TRBV5-1 to TRBJ2-1; 7 positions match TRBD2. With 2 bases clipped from V and 8 bases from J, the junction kept 7 bases outside the gene matches. This CDR3 is built from 14 residues. Germline values: CDR1 SGHRS, CDR2 YFSETQ. The CDR3 sequence: CASSFRSGRDEQFF. For the CDR3, the DNA is TGCGCCAGCAGCTTCCGATCAGGGAGGGATGAGCAGTTCTTC.

This clonotype was detected ten times or more. The chain couples TRBV5-1 to TRBJ2-7; TRBD1 aligns across 9 bases. Trimming took 3 bases from V and 5 from J; bases not matched to a gene: 12. The CDR3 has 16 amino acids. The germline CDR1 and CDR2 sequences are SGHRS and YFSETQ. The CDR3 spells CASSSGRGQGRDEQYF. The CDR3 bases are TGCGCCAGCAGCTCTGGACGGGGACAGGGAAGGGACGAGCAGTACTTC.

V and J are TRBV20-1 and TRBJ2-2, with 9 nucleotides matching TRBD2. The CDR3 is made up of 14 amino acids. Losses at the gene ends were 3 bases for V and 4 bases for J; bases not matched to a gene: 3. Germline CDR1 is DFQATT and CDR2 is SNEGSKA (reference sequence). CDR3 coding DNA: TGCAGTGCTAGGGGAGCGGGGGGCACCGGGGAGCTGTTTTTT. Its translation: CSARGAGGTGELFF.

The sample holds many counts of this clonotype. The chain is built from TRBV29-1 and TRBJ2-1; the match to TRBD2 covers 10 bases. Per germline, CDR1 SQVTM and CDR2 ANQGSEA. J was trimmed by 4 bases and V by 4 bases; bases with no gene match: 7. This CDR3 region has 15 residues. The CDR3 protein is CSVVPTSGEYNEQFF. CDR3 DNA: TGCAGCGTTGTCCCAACTAGCGGGGAGTACAATGAGCAGTTCTTC.

V is TRBV3-1 and J is TRBJ2-6; D gene ambiguous. V shed 0 bases and J shed 0 bases, with 6 bases lying between them. CDR1 and CDR2 from the germline V gene are LGHDT and YNNKEL (reference sequence). The CDR3 sequence is 16 residues long. The CDR3 protein is CASSQERLSGANVLTF. DNA for the CDR3: TGTGCCAGCAGCCAAGAAAGGCTCTCTGGGGCCAACGTCCTGACTTTC.

This clonotype was counted ten times or more. This chain joins TRBV29-1 and TRBJ1-4; 8 bases map to TRBD1. Germline trimming cut 5 bases from V and 8 bases from J; bases unmatched to any gene: 7. CDR1 SQVTM and CDR2 ANQGSEA come from the germline V gene. The CDR3 sequence is 13 residues long. The CDR3 DNA sequence: TGCAGCGTTTATGACAGGGGTGGGGAAAAACTGTTTTTT. This translates into CSVYDRGGEKLFF.

This clonotype was counted between two and nine times. The chain combines TRBV12-3 or TRBV12-4 with TRBJ1-6; D is unclear. Trimming removed 3 bases at V and 3 bases at J, with 6 bases between. CDR3 length: 14 residues. CDR3 nucleotide sequence: TGTGCCAGCAGTTTTACGGGCTATAATTCACCCCTCCACTTT. Translating it yields CASSFTGYNSPLHF.

This clonotype was recorded many times. J is TRBJ2-1 and V is TRBV20-1, with 9 bases lining up with TRBD1. The CDR3 extends over 16 amino acids. CDR1 DFQATT and CDR2 SNEGSKA come from the germline V gene (reference sequence). The V and J ends lost 1 base and 2 bases, in that order; junction bases with no gene match: 6. CDR3 sequence reads: CSARAIRDRAYNEQFF. For the CDR3, the DNA is TGCAGTGCTAGAGCCATCCGGGACAGGGCCTACAATGAGCAGTTCTTC.

V and J are TRBV6-1 and TRBJ2-7; 12 bases align to TRBD2. CDR3 length: 15 amino acids. Germline V CDR1 and CDR2: MNHNS, SASEGT. V lost 4 bases and J lost 0; bases outside the gene matches: 1. CDR3 protein: CASSGTSGASYEQYF. In DNA form, the CDR3 reads TGTGCCAGCAGTGGGACTAGCGGGGCCTCCTACGAGCAGTACTTC.

This clonotype was seen a few times. The V and J genes are TRBV28 and TRBJ2-1; D gene ambiguous. Germline V gives CDR1 MDHEN, CDR2 SYDVKM. V was pared by 3 bases and J by 8 bases, with 8 bases between. The CDR3 has 12 amino acids. The CDR3 loop is CASSFWFDEQFF. The CDR3 DNA reads TGTGCCAGCAGTTTTTGGTTCGATGAGCAGTTCTTC.

The chain uses TRBV5-1 and TRBJ2-7; tentatively, D is TRBD2 (6 bases). V was clipped by 4 bases and J by 1 base, with 15 bases between them. Germline V gives CDR1 SGHRS, CDR2 YFSETQ. This CDR3 is 15 amino acids long. CDR3 protein: CASSDELAGSYEQYF. DNA for the CDR3: TGCGCCAGCAGCGACGAATTGGCGGGATCCTACGAGCAGTACTTC. Full variable domain (rest looked up from reference TRBV5-1 and TRBJ2-7): KAGVTQTPRYLIKTRGQQVTLSCSPISGHRSVSWYQQTPGQGLQFLFEYFSETQRNKGNFPGRFSGRQFSNSRSEMNVSTLELGDSALYLCASSDELAGSYEQYFGPGTRLTVT.

V and J are TRBV5-1 and TRBJ1-4; possible D gene TRBD1, 5 bases. Germline V gene data show CDR1 as SGHRS and CDR2 as YFSETQ. V was pared by 2 bases and J by 11 bases, with 13 bases between. This CDR3 is built from 13 residues. CDR3 sequence (DNA): TGCGCCAGCAGCTTCCCAGGGATCGCGAAACTGTTTTTT. This translates into CASSFPGIAKLFF.

The V gene is TRBV4-2, the J gene TRBJ2-7; D may be TRBD2 (6 bases). Trimming shortened V by 0 bases and J by 7 bases, and 7 bases separated the two germline ends. Germline CDR1 and CDR2: LGHNA and YNFKEQ. The CDR3 spans 12 residues. CDR3 amino acids: CASSQEEGEQYF. The DNA for the CDR3 is TGTGCCAGCAGCCAAGAGGAGGGAGAGCAGTACTTC.